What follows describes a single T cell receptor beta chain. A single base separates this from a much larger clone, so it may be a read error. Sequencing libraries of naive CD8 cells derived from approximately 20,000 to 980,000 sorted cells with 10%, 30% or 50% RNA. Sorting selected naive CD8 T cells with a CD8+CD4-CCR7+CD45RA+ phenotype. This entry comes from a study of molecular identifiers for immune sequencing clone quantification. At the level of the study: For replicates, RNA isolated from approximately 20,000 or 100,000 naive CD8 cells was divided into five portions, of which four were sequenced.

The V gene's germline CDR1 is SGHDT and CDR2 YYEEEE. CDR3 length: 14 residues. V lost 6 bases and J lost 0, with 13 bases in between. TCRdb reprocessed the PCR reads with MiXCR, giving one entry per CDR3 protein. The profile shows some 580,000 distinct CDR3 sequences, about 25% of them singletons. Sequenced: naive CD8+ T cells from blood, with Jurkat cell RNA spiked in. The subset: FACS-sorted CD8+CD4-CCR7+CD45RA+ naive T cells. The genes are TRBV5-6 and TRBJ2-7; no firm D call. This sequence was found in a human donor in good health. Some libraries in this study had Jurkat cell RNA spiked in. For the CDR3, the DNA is TGTGCCAGCACCACGAGTCACTCCTCCTACGAGCAGTACTTC. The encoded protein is CASTTSHSSYEQYF. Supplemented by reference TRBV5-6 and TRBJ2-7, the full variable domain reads DAGVTQSPTHLIKTRGQQVTLRCSPKSGHDTVSWYQQALGQGPQFIFQYYEEEERQRGNFPDRFSGHQFPNYSSELNVNALLLGDSALYLCASTTSHSSYEQYFGPGTRLTVT.